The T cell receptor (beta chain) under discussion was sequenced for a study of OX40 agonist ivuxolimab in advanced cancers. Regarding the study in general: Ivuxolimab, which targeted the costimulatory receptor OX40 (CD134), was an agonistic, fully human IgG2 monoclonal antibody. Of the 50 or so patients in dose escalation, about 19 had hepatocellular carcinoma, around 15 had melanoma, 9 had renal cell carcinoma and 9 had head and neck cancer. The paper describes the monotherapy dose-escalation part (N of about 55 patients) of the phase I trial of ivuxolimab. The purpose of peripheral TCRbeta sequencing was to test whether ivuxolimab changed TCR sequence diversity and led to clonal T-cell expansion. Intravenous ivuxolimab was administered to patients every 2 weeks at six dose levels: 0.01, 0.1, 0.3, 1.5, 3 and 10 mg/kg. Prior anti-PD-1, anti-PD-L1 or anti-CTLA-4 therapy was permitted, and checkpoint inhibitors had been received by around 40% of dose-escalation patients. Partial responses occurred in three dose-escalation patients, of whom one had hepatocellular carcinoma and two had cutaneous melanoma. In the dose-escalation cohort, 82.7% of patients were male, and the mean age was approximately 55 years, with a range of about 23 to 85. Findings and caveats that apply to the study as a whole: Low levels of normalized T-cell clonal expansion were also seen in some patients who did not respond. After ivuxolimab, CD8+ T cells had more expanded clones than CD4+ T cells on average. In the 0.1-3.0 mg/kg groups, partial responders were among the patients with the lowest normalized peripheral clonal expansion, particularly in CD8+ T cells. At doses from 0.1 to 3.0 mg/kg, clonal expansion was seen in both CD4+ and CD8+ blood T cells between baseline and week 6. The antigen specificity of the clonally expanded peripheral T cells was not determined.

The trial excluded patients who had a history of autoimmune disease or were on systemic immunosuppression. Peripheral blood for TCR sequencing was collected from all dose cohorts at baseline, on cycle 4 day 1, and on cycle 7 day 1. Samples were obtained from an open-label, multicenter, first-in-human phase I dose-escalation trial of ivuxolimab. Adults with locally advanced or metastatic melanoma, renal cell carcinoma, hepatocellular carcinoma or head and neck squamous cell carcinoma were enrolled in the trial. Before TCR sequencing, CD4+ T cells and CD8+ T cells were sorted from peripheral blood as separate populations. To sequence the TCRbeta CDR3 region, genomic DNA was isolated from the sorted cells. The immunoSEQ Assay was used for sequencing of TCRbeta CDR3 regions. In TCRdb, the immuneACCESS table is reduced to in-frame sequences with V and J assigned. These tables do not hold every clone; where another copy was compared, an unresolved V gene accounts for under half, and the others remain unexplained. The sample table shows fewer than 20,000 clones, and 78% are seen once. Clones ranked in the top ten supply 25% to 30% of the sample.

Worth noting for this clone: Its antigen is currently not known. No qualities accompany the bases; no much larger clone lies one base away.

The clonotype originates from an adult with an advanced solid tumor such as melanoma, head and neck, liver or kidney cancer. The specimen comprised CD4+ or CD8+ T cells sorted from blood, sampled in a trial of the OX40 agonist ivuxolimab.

The nucleotide sequence reads as follows: TGTGCCAGTAGTATCCCGAACCAACAAGAGACCCAGTACTTC. The resulting protein is CASSIPNQQETQYF. This receptor chain uses TRBV19 and TRBJ2-5, with the D gene call left open. V loses 3 bases of germline sequence and J loses 2 bases, and the interval between the two ends is 10 bases. CDR3 length: 14 amino acids, cysteine to phenylalanine. Left in the record is the CDR3 DNA by itself, 42 bases read in frame from the first base. The CDR1 and CDR2 encoded by the germline V gene (reference sequence) are LNHDA and SQIVND.